This T cell receptor (beta chain) comes out of a study of blood T cell repertoires in COVID-19. The V end lost 3 bases, the J end lost 5 bases, and 8 bases lay between the germline ends. CDR3 size: 14 residues. Germline V gene lookup returns CDR1 SGHNT and CDR2 YENEEA. The sample holds a few counts of this clone. Repertoires were generated with immunoSEQ multiplex PCR, while TCRdb's copy carries only in-frame clones and drops some. The sample carries just under 350,000 clones, 87% recorded once. This TCR came from a woman aged 45-65 years with COVID-19, enrolled during active disease. The sample consisted of peripheral blood. This sequence joins TRBV11-3 and TRBJ1-6, with D tentatively TRBD1 (5 bases). The CDR3 sequence: CASSFDSNNSPLHF. Here the CDR3 DNA reads TGTGCCAGCAGCTTCGACAGCAATAATTCACCCCTCCACTTT.